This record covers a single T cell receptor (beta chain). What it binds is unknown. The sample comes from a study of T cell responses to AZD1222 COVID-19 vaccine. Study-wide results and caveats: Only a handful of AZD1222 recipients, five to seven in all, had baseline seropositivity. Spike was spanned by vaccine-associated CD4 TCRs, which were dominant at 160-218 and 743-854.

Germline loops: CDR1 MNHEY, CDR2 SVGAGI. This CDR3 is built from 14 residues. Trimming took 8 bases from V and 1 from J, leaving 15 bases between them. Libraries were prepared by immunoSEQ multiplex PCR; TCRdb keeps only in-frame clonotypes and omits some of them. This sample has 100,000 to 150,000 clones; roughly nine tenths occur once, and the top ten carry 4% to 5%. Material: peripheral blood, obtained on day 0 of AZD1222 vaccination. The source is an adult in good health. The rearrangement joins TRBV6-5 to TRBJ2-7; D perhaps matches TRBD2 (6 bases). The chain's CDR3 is CASLSLRGSYEQYF. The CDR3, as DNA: TGTGCCAGCCTATCCCTCCGGGGGTCCTACGAGCAGTACTTC.